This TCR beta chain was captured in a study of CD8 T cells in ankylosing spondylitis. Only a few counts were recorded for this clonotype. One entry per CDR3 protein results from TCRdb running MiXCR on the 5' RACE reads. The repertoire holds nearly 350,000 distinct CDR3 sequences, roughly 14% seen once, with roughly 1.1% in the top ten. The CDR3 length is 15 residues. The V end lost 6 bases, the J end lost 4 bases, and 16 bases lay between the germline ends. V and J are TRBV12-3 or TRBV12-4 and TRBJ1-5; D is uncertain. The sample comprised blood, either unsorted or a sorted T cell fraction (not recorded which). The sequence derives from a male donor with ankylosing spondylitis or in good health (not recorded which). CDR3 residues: CASSLPEAGNQPQHF. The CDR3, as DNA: TGTGCCAGCAGCCTCCCGGAGGCGGGGAATCAGCCCCAGCATTTT.